This paragraph covers one T cell receptor (beta chain) sequence. Its target is not known. This specimen comes from a study of T-cell memory formation after mild COVID-19. CDR3 size: 13 residues. Germline-derived CDR1 and CDR2 are ENHRY and SYGVKD. V lost 7 bases and J 1 base, leaving 10 bases between the germline ends. Study-wide points: Contracting CD8+ clones were enriched in EMRA, CD4+ mainly in CM and EM.

Each CDR3 protein gets one entry after TCRdb re-called the 5' RACE reads with MiXCR. The data hold some 210,000 distinct CDR3 sequences, with approximately 20% observed a single time. J is TRBJ1-1 and V is TRBV10-3; the D gene is possibly TRBD1 (6 bases). The origin of this receptor is an adult woman who had mild COVID-19 (a few samples of this study predate the infection). Cell type and time point are not known. The sample was PBMCs or a T cell subset sorted from them (not recorded which). CDR3 residues: CAIKDSTNTEAFF. The CDR3 DNA follows: TGTGCCATCAAGGACAGTACGAACACTGAAGCTTTCTTT.